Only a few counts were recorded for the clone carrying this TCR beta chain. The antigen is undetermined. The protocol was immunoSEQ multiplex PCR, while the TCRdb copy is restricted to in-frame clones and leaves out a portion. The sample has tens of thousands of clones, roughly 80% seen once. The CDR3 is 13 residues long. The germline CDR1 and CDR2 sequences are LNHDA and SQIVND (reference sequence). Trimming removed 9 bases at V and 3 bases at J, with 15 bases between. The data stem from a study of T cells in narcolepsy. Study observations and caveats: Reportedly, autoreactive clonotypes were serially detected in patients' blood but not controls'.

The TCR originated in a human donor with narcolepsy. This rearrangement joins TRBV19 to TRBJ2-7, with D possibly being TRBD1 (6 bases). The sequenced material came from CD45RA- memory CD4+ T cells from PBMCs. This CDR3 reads CASGHAQGYEQYF. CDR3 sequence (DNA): TGTGCCAGCGGCCACGCACAGGGCTACGAGCAGTACTTC.